The 10 T cell receptor beta chains presented below share a single source sample, sequenced in a study of blood T cell repertoires in COVID-19 (dated by TCRdb to 2019 to 2021). Library preparation used the immunoSEQ multiplex PCR assay. Sourced from immuneACCESS, this table was stored by TCRdb with only in-frame sequences that have V and J called. A share of the clones is absent; for the studies checked, an unresolved V gene accounts for under half, and the remainder has no known explanation. The sample contains over 200,000 clones, about 88% of them found a single time. 1.9% of the sample rests with the top ten. The sequencing sample was made of peripheral blood. These receptors were collected from a man aged 35 to 55 with active or convalescent COVID-19.

J is TRBJ2-1 and V is TRBV27, with 12 bases that match TRBD2. The CDR3 extends over 14 amino acids. V shed 5 bases, J shed 4 bases, and the junction held 0 bases outside the gene matches. Germline CDR1 is MNHEY and CDR2 is SMNVEV (reference sequence). CDR3 region: CASSLAGGYNEQFF. DNA for the CDR3: TGTGCCAGCAGTCTAGCGGGGGGGTACAATGAGCAGTTCTTC.

CDR3 sequence: CASSIGTGGQPQHF. In nucleotides, the CDR3 is TGCGCCAGCAGCATCGGGACAGGGGGCCAGCCCCAGCATTTT. J is TRBJ1-5 and V is TRBV5-1, with TRBD1 identical over 12 bases. The V gene end was trimmed by 4 bases and the J gene end by 7 bases; junction bases not matched to a gene: 3. The CDR3 spans 14 residues. Per the germline V gene, CDR1 is SGHRS and CDR2 is YFSETQ.

The chain uses TRBV4-1 and TRBJ2-7; 7 bases line up with TRBD2. Germline CDR1 reads MGHRA; CDR2 reads YSYEKL. The CDR3 totals 16 residues. V shed 0 bases, J shed 2 bases, and the junction held 7 bases outside the gene matches. The CDR3 bases are TGCGCCAGCAGCCAAGAGTGGCTAGCGGTGGCCTACGAGCAGTACTTC. Amino acids: CASSQEWLAVAYEQYF.

The genes are TRBV7-3 and TRBJ2-1; 8 positions agree with TRBD2. Germline loops: CDR1 SGHTA, CDR2 FQGTGA. V was clipped by 5 bases and J by 2 bases; unmatched bases: 5. The CDR3 sequence is 15 residues long. For the CDR3, the DNA is TGTGCCAGCAGCCTTACTAGCGGCACCTACAATGAGCAGTTCTTC. This encodes CASSLTSGTYNEQFF.

The chain has TRBV6-5 and TRBJ2-7, with a weak D call TRBD1 (5 bases). The V end lost 5 bases, the J end lost 3 bases, and 14 bases lay between the germline ends. Germline V gives CDR1 MNHEY, CDR2 SVGAGI. The CDR3 extends over 14 amino acids. Here the CDR3 DNA reads TGTGCCAGCAGTCCCTGGACAAACGGCTACGAGCAGTACTTC. It encodes CASSPWTNGYEQYF.

The chain recombines TRBV11-1 with TRBJ2-7, with 11 bases lining up with TRBD1. The V segment lost 4 bases and the J segment 4 bases; nucleotides outside the gene matches: 3. CDR1 and CDR2 (germline): SGHAT, FQDESV (reference sequence). This CDR3 comprises 14 residues. The CDR3 sequence: CASSSGTGGYEQYF. CDR3 DNA sequence: TGTGCCAGCAGCTCCGGGACAGGGGGATACGAGCAGTACTTC.

This clone showed up just once. V gene TRBV27 combines with J gene TRBJ1-2; a possible D gene is TRBD1 (5 bases). V was pared by 4 bases and J by 4 bases, with 16 bases between. The CDR3 totals 15 residues. The germline CDR1 and CDR2 sequences are MNHEY and SMNVEV (reference sequence). CDR3 loop: CASSSSATVFYGYTF. In DNA form, the CDR3 reads TGTGCCAGCAGTTCTTCAGCGACAGTCTTCTATGGCTACACCTTC.

V and J are TRBV6-5 and TRBJ2-7; 9 bases align to TRBD1. The CDR3 sequence is 14 residues long. Germline CDR1 is MNHEY and CDR2 is SVGAGI. V dropped 4 bases and J dropped 4; count of bases not matched to a gene: 5. CDR3 sequence reads: CASSSGQGWYEQYF. The DNA of the CDR3 is TGTGCCAGCAGTTCCGGACAGGGGTGGTACGAGCAGTACTTC.

This clone was found once. J is TRBJ2-3 and V is TRBV2; TRBD2 matches at 7 bases. With V trimmed by 11 bases and J by 10 bases, 18 bases remained unmatched. Looked up from germline, CDR1 is SNHLY and CDR2 is FYNNEI. This CDR3 spans 14 amino acids. CDR3 sequence reads: CAGQAGSGPDAQYF. CDR3 DNA: TGTGCCGGCCAAGCGGGGTCGGGGCCGGATGCGCAGTATTTT.

This clone has just a few counts. CDR3: CASSLAGVNSPLHF. The CDR3 DNA sequence: TGTGCCAGCAGCTTGGCGGGGGTAAATTCACCCCTCCACTTT. This chain connects TRBV5-5 to TRBJ1-6, with a possible D match to TRBD1 (5 bases). The CDR3 totals 14 residues. Germline-derived CDR1 and CDR2 are SGHKS and YYEKEE (reference sequence). V shed 0 bases and J shed 7 bases, with 8 bases lying between them.